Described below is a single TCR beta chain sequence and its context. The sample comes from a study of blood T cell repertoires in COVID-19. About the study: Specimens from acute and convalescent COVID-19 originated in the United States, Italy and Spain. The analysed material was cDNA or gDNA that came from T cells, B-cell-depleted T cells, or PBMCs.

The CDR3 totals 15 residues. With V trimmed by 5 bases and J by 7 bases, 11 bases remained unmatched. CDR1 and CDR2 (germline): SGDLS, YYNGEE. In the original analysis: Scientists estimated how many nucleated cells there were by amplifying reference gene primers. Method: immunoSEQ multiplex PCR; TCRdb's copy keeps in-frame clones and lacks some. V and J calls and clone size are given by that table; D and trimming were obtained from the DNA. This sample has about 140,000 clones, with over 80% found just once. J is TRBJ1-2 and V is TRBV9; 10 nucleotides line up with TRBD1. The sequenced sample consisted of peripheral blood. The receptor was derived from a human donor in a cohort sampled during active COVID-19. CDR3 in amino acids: CASSSPGQGLSGYTF. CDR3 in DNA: TGTGCCAGCAGTTCTCCGGGACAGGGGTTATCTGGCTACACCTTC.